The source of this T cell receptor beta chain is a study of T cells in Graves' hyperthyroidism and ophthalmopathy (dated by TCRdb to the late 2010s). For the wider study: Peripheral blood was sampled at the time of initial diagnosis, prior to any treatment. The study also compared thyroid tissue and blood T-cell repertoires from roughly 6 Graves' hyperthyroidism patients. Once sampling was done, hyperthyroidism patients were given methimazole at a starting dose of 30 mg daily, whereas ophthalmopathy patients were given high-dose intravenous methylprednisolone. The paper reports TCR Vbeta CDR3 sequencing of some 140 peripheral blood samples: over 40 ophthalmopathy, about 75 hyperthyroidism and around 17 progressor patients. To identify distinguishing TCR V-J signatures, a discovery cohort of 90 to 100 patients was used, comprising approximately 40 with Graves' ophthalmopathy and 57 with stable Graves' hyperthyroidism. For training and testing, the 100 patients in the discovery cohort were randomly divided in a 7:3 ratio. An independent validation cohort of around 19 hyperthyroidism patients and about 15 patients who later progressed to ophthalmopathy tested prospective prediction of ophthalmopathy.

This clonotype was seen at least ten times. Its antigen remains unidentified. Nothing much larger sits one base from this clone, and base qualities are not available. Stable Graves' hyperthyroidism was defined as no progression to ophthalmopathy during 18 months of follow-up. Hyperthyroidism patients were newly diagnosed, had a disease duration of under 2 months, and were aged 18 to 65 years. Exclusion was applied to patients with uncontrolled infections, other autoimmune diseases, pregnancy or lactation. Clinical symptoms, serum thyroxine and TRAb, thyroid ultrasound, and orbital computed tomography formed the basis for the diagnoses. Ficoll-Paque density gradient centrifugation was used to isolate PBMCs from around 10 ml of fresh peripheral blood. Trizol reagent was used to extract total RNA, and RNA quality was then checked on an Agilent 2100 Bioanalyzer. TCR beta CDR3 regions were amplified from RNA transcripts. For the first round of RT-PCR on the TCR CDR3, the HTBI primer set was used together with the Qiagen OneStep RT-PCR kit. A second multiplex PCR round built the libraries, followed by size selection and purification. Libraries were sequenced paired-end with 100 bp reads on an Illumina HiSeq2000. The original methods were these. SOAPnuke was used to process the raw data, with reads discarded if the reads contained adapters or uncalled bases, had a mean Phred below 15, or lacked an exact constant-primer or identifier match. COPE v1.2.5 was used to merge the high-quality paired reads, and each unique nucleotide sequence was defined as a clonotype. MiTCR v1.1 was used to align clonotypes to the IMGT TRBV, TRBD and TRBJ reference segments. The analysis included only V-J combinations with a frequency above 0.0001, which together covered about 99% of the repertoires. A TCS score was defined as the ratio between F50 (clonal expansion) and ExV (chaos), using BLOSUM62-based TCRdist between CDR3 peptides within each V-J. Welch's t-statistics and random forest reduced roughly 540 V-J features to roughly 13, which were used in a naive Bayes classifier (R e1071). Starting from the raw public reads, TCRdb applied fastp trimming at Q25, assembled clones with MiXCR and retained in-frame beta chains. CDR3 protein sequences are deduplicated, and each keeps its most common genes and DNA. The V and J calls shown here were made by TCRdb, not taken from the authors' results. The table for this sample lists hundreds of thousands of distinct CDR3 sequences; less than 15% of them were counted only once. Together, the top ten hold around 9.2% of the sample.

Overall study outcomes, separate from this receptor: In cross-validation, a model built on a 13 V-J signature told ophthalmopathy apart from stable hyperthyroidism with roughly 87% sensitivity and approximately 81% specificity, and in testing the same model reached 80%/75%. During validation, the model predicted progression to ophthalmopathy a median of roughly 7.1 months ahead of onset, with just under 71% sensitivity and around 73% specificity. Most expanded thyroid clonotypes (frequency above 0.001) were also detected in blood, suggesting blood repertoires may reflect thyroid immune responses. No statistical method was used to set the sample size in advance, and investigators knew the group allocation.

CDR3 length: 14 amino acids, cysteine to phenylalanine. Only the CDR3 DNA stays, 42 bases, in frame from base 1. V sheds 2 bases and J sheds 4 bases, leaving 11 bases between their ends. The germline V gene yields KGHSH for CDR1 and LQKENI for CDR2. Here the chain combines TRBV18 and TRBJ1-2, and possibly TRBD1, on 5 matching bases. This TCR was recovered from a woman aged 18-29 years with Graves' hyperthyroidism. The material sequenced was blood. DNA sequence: TGTGCCAGCTCACCAGGGGACGGAGGCTATGGCTACACCTTC. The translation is CASSPGDGGYGYTF.